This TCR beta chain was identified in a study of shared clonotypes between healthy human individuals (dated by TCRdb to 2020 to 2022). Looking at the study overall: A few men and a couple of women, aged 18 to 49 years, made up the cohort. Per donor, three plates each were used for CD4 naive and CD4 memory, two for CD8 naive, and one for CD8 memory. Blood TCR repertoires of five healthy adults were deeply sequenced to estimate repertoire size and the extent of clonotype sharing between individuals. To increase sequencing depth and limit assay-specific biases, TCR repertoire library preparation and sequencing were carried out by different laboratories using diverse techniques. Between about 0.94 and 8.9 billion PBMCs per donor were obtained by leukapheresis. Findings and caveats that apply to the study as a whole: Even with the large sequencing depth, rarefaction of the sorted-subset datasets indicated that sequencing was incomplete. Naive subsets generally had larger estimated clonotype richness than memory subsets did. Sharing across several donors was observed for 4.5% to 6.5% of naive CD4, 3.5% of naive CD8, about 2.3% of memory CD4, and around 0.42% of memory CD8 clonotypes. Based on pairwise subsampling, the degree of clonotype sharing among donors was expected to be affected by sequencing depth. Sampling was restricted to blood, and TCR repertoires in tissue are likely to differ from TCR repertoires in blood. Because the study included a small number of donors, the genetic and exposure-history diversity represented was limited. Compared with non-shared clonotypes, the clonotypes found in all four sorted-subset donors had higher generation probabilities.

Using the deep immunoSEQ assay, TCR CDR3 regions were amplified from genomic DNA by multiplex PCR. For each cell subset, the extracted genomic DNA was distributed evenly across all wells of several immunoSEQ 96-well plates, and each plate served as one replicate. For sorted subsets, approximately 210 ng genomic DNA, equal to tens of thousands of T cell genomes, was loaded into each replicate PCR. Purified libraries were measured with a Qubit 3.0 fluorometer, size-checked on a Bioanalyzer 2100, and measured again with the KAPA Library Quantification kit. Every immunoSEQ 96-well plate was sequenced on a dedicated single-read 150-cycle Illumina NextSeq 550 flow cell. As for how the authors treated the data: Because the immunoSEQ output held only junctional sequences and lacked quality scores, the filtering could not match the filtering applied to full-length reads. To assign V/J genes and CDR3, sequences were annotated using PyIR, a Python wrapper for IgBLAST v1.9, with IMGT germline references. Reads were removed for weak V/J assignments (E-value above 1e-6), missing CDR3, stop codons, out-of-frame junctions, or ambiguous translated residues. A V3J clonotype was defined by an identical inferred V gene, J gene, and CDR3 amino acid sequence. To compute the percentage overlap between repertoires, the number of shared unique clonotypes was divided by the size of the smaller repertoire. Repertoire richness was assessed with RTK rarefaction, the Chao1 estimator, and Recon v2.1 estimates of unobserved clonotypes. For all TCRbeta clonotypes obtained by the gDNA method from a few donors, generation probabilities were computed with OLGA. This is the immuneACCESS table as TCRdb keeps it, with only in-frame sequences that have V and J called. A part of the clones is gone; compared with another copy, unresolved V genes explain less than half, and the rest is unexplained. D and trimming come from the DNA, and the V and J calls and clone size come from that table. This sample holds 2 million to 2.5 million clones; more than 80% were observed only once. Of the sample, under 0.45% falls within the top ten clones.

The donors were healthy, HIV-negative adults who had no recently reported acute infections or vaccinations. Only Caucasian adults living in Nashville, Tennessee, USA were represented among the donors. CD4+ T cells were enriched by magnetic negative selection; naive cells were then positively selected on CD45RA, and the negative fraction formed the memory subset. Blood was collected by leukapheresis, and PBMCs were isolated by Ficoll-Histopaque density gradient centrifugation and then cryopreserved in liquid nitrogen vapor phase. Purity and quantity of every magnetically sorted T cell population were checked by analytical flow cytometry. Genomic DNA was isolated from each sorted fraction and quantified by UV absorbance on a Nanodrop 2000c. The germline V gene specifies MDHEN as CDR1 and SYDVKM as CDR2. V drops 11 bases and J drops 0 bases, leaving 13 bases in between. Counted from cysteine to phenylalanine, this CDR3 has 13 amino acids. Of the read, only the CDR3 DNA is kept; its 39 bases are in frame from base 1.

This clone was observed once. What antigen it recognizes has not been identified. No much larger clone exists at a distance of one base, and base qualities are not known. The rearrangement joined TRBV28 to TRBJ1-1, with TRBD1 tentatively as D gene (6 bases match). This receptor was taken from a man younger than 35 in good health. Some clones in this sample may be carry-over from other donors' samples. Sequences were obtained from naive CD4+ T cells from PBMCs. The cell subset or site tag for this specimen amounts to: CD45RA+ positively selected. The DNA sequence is TGTGCCTGCACAGGGTCCATGAACACTGAAGCTTTCTTT. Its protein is CACTGSMNTEAFF.